These 21 T cell receptor beta chains originate from one sample sequenced in a study of response to subunit inactivated influenza vaccine (dated by TCRdb to the late 2010s). The library was produced with RT-PCR. The data were produced on an Illumina HiSeq 2500. TCRdb reworked the public reads: Q25 trimming with fastp, MiXCR clone assembly, productive beta chains retained. All rows with the same CDR3 protein become a single entry with the most common DNA and genes. The sample has more than 550,000 distinct CDR3 sequences on record, about 11% of them singletons. Together, the top ten hold roughly 9.6% of the sample. These same data were also listed under a study on T cells expressing NK-cell markers. Reported in the second study: The TCR beta cDNA libraries were made using 5'RACE template switching, a step that added both a universal primer site and unique molecular identifiers.

Here the sequenced sample was PBMCs from blood, taken on the day of vaccination. The source is a man aged 50-60 years who received an inactivated influenza vaccine. Donor details come from another sample of the same person, matched by shared clones.

The CDR3 sequence is CASSGPGTSRQRQFF. Written as DNA, the CDR3 is TGTGCCAGCTCGGGGCCCGGGACTAGCCGGCAGCGGCAGTTCTTC. This sequence joins TRBV6-2 or TRBV6-3 and TRBJ2-1; 9 bases line up with TRBD2. Germline values: CDR1 MNHEY, CDR2 SVGEGT. Trimming took 8 bases from V and 12 from J; bases not matched to a gene: 17. The CDR3 consists of 15 residues.

In this sample, this clonotype turned up many times. The chain couples TRBV18 to TRBJ1-1, with D perhaps matching TRBD1 (6 bases). Looked up from germline, CDR1 is KGHSH and CDR2 is LQKENI. This CDR3 is 15 amino acids long. V was pared by 1 base and J by 1 base, with 10 bases between. CDR3 DNA sequence: TGTGCCAGCTCACCACGGGGGGCGGGGAACACTGAAGCTTTCTTT. Its translation is CASSPRGAGNTEAFF.

This chain connects TRBV7-9 to TRBJ2-4, with 8 positions matching TRBD2. The CDR3 is 16 amino acids. Germline CDR1 and CDR2: SEHNR and FQNEAQ (reference sequence). J was trimmed by 3 bases and V by 5 bases; bases with no gene match: 9. CDR3 loop: CASSPLAGRGKNIQYF. In nucleotides, the CDR3 is TGTGCCAGCAGCCCCTTAGCGGGAAGGGGCAAAAACATTCAGTACTTC.

This clonotype was seen repeatedly, ten times or more. The rearrangement uses TRBV20-1 and TRBJ2-1; D remains unclear. There are 12 residues in the CDR3. V lost 4 bases, J lost 10 bases, and 14 bases lay in between. Per the germline V gene, CDR1 is DFQATT and CDR2 is SNEGSKA (reference sequence). CDR3 DNA sequence: TGCAGTGCTACTTTCTCTGAACGGGAGCAGTTCTTC. Residues: CSATFSEREQFF.

This clonotype has more than one count but fewer than ten. The chain joins TRBV28 to TRBJ1-4, with D unresolved. CDR1 is MDHEN, CDR2 SYDVKM, per germline. V was pared by 2 bases and J by 5 bases, with 15 bases between. This CDR3 contains 16 residues. CDR3 loop: CASSLMMGNKNEKLFF. CDR3 bases: TGTGCCAGCAGTTTAATGATGGGTAACAAGAATGAAAAACTGTTTTTT. Full variable domain (outside the CDR3, taken from reference TRBV28 and TRBJ1-4): DVKVTQSSRYLVKRTGEKVFLECVQDMDHENMFWYRQDPGLGLRLIYFSYDVKMKEKGDIPEGYSVSREKKERFSLILESASTNQTSMYLCASSLMMGNKNEKLFFGSGTQLSVL.

V and J are TRBV28 and TRBJ2-7, with D possibly called TRBD1 or TRBD2 (5 bases each). The CDR3 runs 14 residues. The germline V gene has CDR1 MDHEN and CDR2 SYDVKM. V lost 8 bases and J 2 bases, leaving 16 bases between the germline ends. CDR3 sequence: CASLGTVGAYEQYF. In nucleotides, the CDR3 is TGTGCCAGCTTGGGAACGGTGGGGGCCTACGAGCAGTACTTC.

This clonotype has more than one count but fewer than ten. The chain joins TRBV29-1 to TRBJ1-4; maybe TRBD1 (5 bases). CDR3 length: 13 residues. The V gene's germline CDR1 is SQVTM and CDR2 ANQGSEA. The V end lost 8 bases, the J end lost 8 bases, and 18 bases lay between the germline ends. The DNA for the CDR3 is TGCAGCATCTGGACACCACGAGGGGAAAAACTGTTTTTT. Encoded protein: CSIWTPRGEKLFF.

The chain carries TRBV5-1 and TRBJ2-3; perhaps TRBD2 as D (6 bases). CDR3 length: 14 amino acids. Deletions cut 5 bases from V and 3 bases from J, with 13 bases between. Germline V gives CDR1 SGHRS, CDR2 YFSETQ. The CDR3 bases are TGCGCCAGCAGAAGGGTGGCGGGGACAGATACGCAGTATTTT. Its protein product is CASRRVAGTDTQYF. Combining the CDR3 with reference TRBV5-1 and TRBJ2-3 gives the whole variable domain KAGVTQTPRYLIKTRGQQVTLSCSPISGHRSVSWYQQTPGQGLQFLFEYFSETQRNKGNFPGRFSGRQFSNSRSEMNVSTLELGDSALYLCASRRVAGTDTQYFGPGTRLTVL.

The J gene is TRBJ2-3, the V gene TRBV7-8, with D hard to call. Germline V gene lookup returns CDR1 SGHVS and CDR2 FQNEAQ. Trimming cost V 8 bases and J 2 bases, with 17 bases left between them. The CDR3 has 15 residues. The CDR3 sequence is CASSRPRFLTDTQYF. Here the CDR3 DNA reads TGTGCCAGCTCCAGACCGCGTTTTCTCACAGATACGCAGTATTTT.

This clonotype was seen repeatedly, ten times or more. The J gene is TRBJ2-3, the V gene TRBV18; 7 bases are shared with TRBD2. In germline, CDR1 is KGHSH, CDR2 LQKENI. J was trimmed by 0 bases and V by 4 bases; bases with no gene match: 4. The CDR3 extends over 15 amino acids. Written as DNA, the CDR3 is TGTGCCAGCTCACGTGTAGCGGGTAGCACAGATACGCAGTATTTT. Residues: CASSRVAGSTDTQYF.

This clonotype was seen only a few times. This chain joins TRBV9 and TRBJ2-1; 10 positions match TRBD2. The CDR3 sequence is 20 residues long. Germline loops: CDR1 SGDLS, CDR2 YYNGEE. Unmatched junction bases numbered 17, after V lost 4 bases and J lost 1 base. Here the CDR3 reads CASSPGGRGRLAGSYNEQFF. CDR3 nucleotide sequence: TGTGCCAGCAGCCCAGGGGGCAGGGGGCGACTAGCGGGTTCCTACAATGAGCAGTTCTTC.

This clonotype was detected a few times. The chain combines TRBV4-1 with TRBJ2-2; D unclear. Trimming took off 0 bases at V and 1 base at J, with 9 bases between the two ends. This CDR3 region has 16 residues. In germline, CDR1 is MGHRA, CDR2 YSYEKL. The CDR3 sequence is CASSQDQHRNTGELFF. The CDR3 nucleotides read TGCGCCAGCAGCCAAGATCAACACAGGAACACCGGGGAGCTGTTTTTT.

V is TRBV4-2 and J is TRBJ2-7, with 9 positions matching TRBD2. This CDR3 is built from 16 residues. The germline gives CDR1 LGHNA, CDR2 YNFKEQ. V was pared by 0 bases and J by 3 bases, with 6 bases of the junction left unmatched. CDR3 coding DNA: TGTGCCAGCAGCCAAGATATAGCGGGGGCCGTCTACGAGCAGTACTTC. Its translation: CASSQDIAGAVYEQYF.

This clonotype appeared many times. The rearrangement links TRBV20-1 to TRBJ1-5; D gene ambiguous. Germline CDR1 reads DFQATT; CDR2 reads SNEGSKA (reference sequence). The CDR3 consists of 13 residues. V was trimmed by 4 bases and J by 7 bases, leaving 14 bases between them. CDR3 sequence: CSAKAVAGQPQHF. The CDR3 DNA follows: TGCAGTGCTAAAGCCGTGGCGGGACAGCCCCAGCATTTT.

This clonotype has a count of ten or more. The chain couples TRBV12-3 or TRBV12-4 to TRBJ2-3; 9 nucleotides line up with TRBD2. Germline trimming cut 6 bases from V and 7 bases from J; bases unmatched to any gene: 17. This CDR3 region has 17 residues. This CDR3 reads CASSFSGGGTRTNTQYF. The CDR3 nucleotides are TGTGCCAGCAGCTTTAGCGGGGGAGGGACCCGGACAAATACGCAGTATTTT.

This clonotype occurred many times. The rearrangement uses TRBV7-2 and TRBJ2-7; possibly TRBD1 for D (6 bases). The CDR3 has 15 residues. Germline CDR1 SGHTA, CDR2 FQGNSA. The V gene lost 4 bases and the J gene lost 3 bases, with 16 bases spanning the gap. CDR3 amino acids: CASSSIDTGYYEQYF. CDR3 in DNA: TGTGCCAGCAGCTCCATCGACACAGGGTACTACGAGCAGTACTTC.

The gene calls are TRBV20-1 and TRBJ2-7, with D possibly TRBD1 on 6 matching bases. This CDR3 has 11 amino acids. CDR1 and CDR2 (germline): DFQATT, SNEGSKA (reference sequence). With 7 bases removed from V and 3 bases from J, the gap between germline ends came to 10 bases. The CDR3 spells CSGRDNYEQYF. The CDR3 DNA reads TGCAGTGGCAGGGACAACTACGAGCAGTACTTC.

V gene TRBV10-3 combines with J gene TRBJ2-3; weak D call: TRBD2 (6 bases). The germline V gene has CDR1 ENHRY and CDR2 SYGVKD. V dropped 3 bases and J dropped 5 bases, with 24 bases sitting between them. The CDR3 has 18 residues. The CDR3 sequence is CAISDQVGRARGEDTQYF. CDR3 nucleotide sequence: TGTGCCATCAGTGATCAAGTGGGCAGGGCCCGCGGGGAAGATACGCAGTATTTT.

There are many counts of this clonotype. This sequence joins TRBV12-3 or TRBV12-4 and TRBJ2-3, with D perhaps TRBD2 (6 bases). The CDR3 runs 13 residues. The V gene lost 2 bases and the J gene lost 3 bases, with 6 bases spanning the gap. The CDR3, as DNA: TGTGCCAGCAGTTTACGGGAGACAGATACGCAGTATTTT. Translation gives CASSLRETDTQYF.

This clonotype has a count of ten or more. CDR3 protein: CASSSRATNEKLFF. DNA for the CDR3: TGTGCCAGCAGCTCCAGGGCAACTAATGAAAAACTGTTTTTT. J is TRBJ1-4 and V is TRBV7-9; tentative D call: TRBD1 (5 bases). Germline lookup yields CDR1 SEHNR and CDR2 FQNEAQ (reference sequence). V was cut by 4 bases and J by 0 bases, with 6 bases left in between. The CDR3 loop spans 14 amino acids.

The chain has TRBV6-1 and TRBJ2-3; no clear D gene. V shed 6 bases and J shed 2 bases, with 18 bases lying between them. The CDR3 is 16 residues long. Germline V gene lookup returns CDR1 MNHNS and CDR2 SASEGT. The CDR3 loop reads CASRTSRLHPTDTQYF. The CDR3 DNA follows: TGTGCCAGCAGAACGAGCAGGCTCCACCCCACAGATACGCAGTATTTT.